This entry features one T cell receptor beta chain sequence. Germline loops: CDR1 SGHRS, CDR2 YFSETQ. V shed 4 bases and J shed 6 bases, with 11 bases lying between them. The CDR3 has 13 amino acids. The record originates from a study of cytomegalovirus exposure and HLA in healthy donors. The wider study: Around 80 million unique TCR sequences came from HLA-typed donors in an early release.

The PCR contained 60 Vbeta and 13 Jbeta primers. In the authors' workflow: Later reanalysis found around 74 million unique TCR beta chains, 10 million to 12 million of them shared. Measured with immunoSEQ multiplex PCR; TCRdb has only the in-frame clones, and not every one. V, J and clone size are taken as reported in that table, and D and trimming were inferred from the DNA itself. This sample carries some 130,000 clones, 65% to 80% of them seen once, and the ten largest clones take 5% to 8.5%. Sequenced: PBMCs. The TCR was taken from a man in his forties or fifties in good health and CMV-seropositive. J is TRBJ1-5 and V is TRBV5-1; D uncertain. The CDR3 nucleotides are TGCGCCAGCAGCCTTGGAACGGGTCAGCCCCAGCATTTT. Translation gives CASSLGTGQPQHF.